This T cell receptor beta chain was captured by sequencing in a study of blood T cell repertoires in COVID-19. V lost 2 bases and J 3 bases, leaving 8 bases between the germline ends. Germline V gives CDR1 MGHDK, CDR2 SYGVNS. The CDR3 contains 13 residues. TCRdb keeps only in-frame clones here, not all; method: immunoSEQ multiplex PCR. The sample yields roughly 400,000 clones, 80% to 90% seen once. This TCR derives from a young man who had recovered from COVID-19. V is TRBV25-1 and J is TRBJ2-7; D is possibly TRBD1 (6 bases). Specimen: PBMCs or T cells enriched from blood (not recorded which). The CDR3 loop is CASSEAGVYEQYF. The CDR3, as DNA: TGTGCCAGCAGTGAAGCAGGGGTCTACGAGCAGTACTTC.